This is a list of T cell receptor beta chains from one sample in a study of blood T cell repertoires in COVID-19. Sequenced by immunoSEQ multiplex PCR; TCRdb stores in-frame clones only, minus some. The repertoire includes 190,000 or so clones, 75% to 90% of them detected once, and around 7% sits in the top ten. The sequenced material came from peripheral blood. The source of these receptors is a man aged 40-50 years with acute or convalescent COVID-19. Both conserved end residues are part of each CDR3. The order of the fields is D gene, clone size, V gene, CDR3 length, J gene, CDR3 protein, CDR3 DNA. D genes are given only for firm matches. A row's size may be missing; if present it is once, few, many or a size class.

D: -; size: -; V: TRBV28; length: 14; J: TRBJ1-2; CDR3: CASSLTQKPRGYTF; DNA: TGTGCCAGCAGTTTAACGCAGAAGCCCAGGGGCTACACCTTC
D: TRBD1; size: once; V: TRBV5-8; length: 14; J: TRBJ2-7; CDR3: CASTVRTGGVEQYF; DNA: TGTGCCAGCACCGTACGGACAGGGGGCGTCGAGCAGTACTTC
D: -; size: -; V: TRBV25-1; length: 15; J: TRBJ2-5; CDR3: CASSEGIPRGETQYF; DNA: TGTGCCAGCAGTGAAGGTATCCCAAGAGGGGAGACCCAGTACTTC
D: -; size: -; V: TRBV6-5; length: 13; J: TRBJ1-2; CDR3: CASSSRVNPGYTF; DNA: TGTGCCAGCAGTTCCAGGGTGAACCCTGGCTACACCTTC
D: TRBD1; size: -; V: TRBV2; length: 14; J: TRBJ1-6; CDR3: CASNPTGWNSPLHF; DNA: TGTGCCAGCAACCCGACAGGGTGGAATTCACCCCTCCACTTT
D: TRBD2; size: -; V: TRBV29-1; length: 12; J: TRBJ2-5; CDR3: CSVLTSGETQYF; DNA: TGCAGCGTCCTGACTAGCGGGGAGACCCAGTACTTC
D: -; size: -; V: TRBV18; length: 14; J: TRBJ2-5; CDR3: CASSPTSSVETQYF; DNA: TGTGCCAGCTCACCAACTAGCTCGGTAGAGACCCAGTACTTC
D: TRBD1; size: -; V: TRBV7-9; length: 15; J: TRBJ2-1; CDR3: CASSLGTGGEYEQFF; DNA: TGTGCCAGCAGCTTAGGGACAGGGGGCGAATATGAGCAGTTCTTC
D: TRBD1; size: -; V: TRBV7-2; length: 16; J: TRBJ1-5; CDR3: CASSLEPGGRDQPQHF; DNA: TGTGCCAGCAGCTTAGAGCCAGGGGGTCGGGATCAGCCCCAGCATTTT
D: TRBD2; size: -; V: TRBV9; length: 16; J: TRBJ2-1; CDR3: CASSVGASGGANEQFF; DNA: TGTGCCAGCAGCGTAGGGGCTAGCGGGGGGGCGAATGAGCAGTTCTTC
D: TRBD1; size: few; V: TRBV27; length: 16; J: TRBJ2-3; CDR3: CASNADRGFSTDTQYF; DNA: TGTGCCAGCAACGCGGACAGGGGGTTTAGCACAGATACGCAGTATTTT
D: TRBD2; size: -; V: TRBV9; length: 16; J: TRBJ2-1; CDR3: CASSPRLASSYNEQFF; DNA: TGTGCCAGCAGCCCCAGACTAGCGAGCTCCTACAATGAGCAGTTCTTC
D: TRBD2; size: few; V: TRBV4-3; length: 17; J: TRBJ2-1; CDR3: CASSQEPPSGGGNEQFF; DNA: TGCGCCAGCAGCCAAGAGCCCCCTAGCGGGGGTGGCAATGAGCAGTTCTTC
D: -; size: -; V: TRBV5-1; length: 14; J: TRBJ2-7; CDR3: CASSSTTRSYEQYF; DNA: TGCGCCAGCAGCTCTACGACTAGATCCTACGAGCAGTACTTC
D: -; size: -; V: TRBV2; length: 13; J: TRBJ2-1; CDR3: CASSRESHNEQFF; DNA: TGTGCCAGCTCCCGAGAGAGTCACAATGAGCAGTTCTTC
D: -; size: -; V: TRBV6-2/TRBV6-3; length: 15; J: TRBJ1-2; CDR3: CASSYNFRGGNGYTF; DNA: TGTGCCAGCAGTTACAACTTCCGTGGAGGGAATGGCTACACCTTC
D: -; size: -; V: TRBV12-3/TRBV12-4; length: 12; J: TRBJ1-1; CDR3: CASSKPGTEAFF; DNA: TGTGCCAGCAGCAAGCCTGGCACTGAAGCTTTCTTT
D: -; size: -; V: TRBV2; length: 13; J: TRBJ1-2; CDR3: CASRRAGGVGYTF; DNA: TGTGCCAGCAGGAGGGCGGGGGGAGTGGGCTACACCTTC
D: TRBD1; size: -; V: TRBV7-2; length: 15; J: TRBJ2-7; CDR3: CASSLAGQGVREQYF; DNA: TGTGCCAGCAGCTTAGCGGGACAGGGGGTTCGCGAGCAGTACTTC
D: TRBD1; size: -; V: TRBV27; length: 13; J: TRBJ1-2; CDR3: CASSRTGGYGYTF; DNA: TGTGCCAGCAGCAGGACAGGGGGCTATGGCTACACCTTC
D: -; size: -; V: TRBV2; length: 15; J: TRBJ1-3; CDR3: CASSDRTGNGNTIYF; DNA: TGTGCCAGCAGTGACCGCACAGGGAATGGAAACACCATATATTTT
D: -; size: -; V: TRBV5-1; length: 15; J: TRBJ2-7; CDR3: CASSLDWATPYEQYF; DNA: TGCGCCAGCAGCTTGGATTGGGCAACCCCCTACGAGCAGTACTTC
D: TRBD2; size: -; V: TRBV2; length: 16; J: TRBJ2-2; CDR3: CASSVRASGYTGELFF; DNA: TGTGCCAGCAGTGTAAGGGCTAGCGGGTACACCGGGGAGCTGTTTTTT
D: -; size: -; V: TRBV5-4; length: 17; J: TRBJ1-3; CDR3: CASSLGGRGGSGNTIYF; DNA: TGTGCCAGCAGCTTGGGAGGTAGGGGAGGCTCTGGAAACACCATATATTTT
D: -; size: -; V: TRBV5-5; length: 16; J: TRBJ1-1; CDR3: CASSLAVGRGRGEAFF; DNA: TGTGCCAGCAGCCTTGCGGTGGGCAGGGGTCGAGGTGAAGCTTTCTTT
D: TRBD2; size: once; V: TRBV11-2; length: 15; J: TRBJ2-3; CDR3: CASSLGSGGTDTQYF; DNA: TGTGCCAGCAGCTTAGGCAGCGGGGGCACAGATACGCAGTATTTT
D: -; size: -; V: TRBV18; length: 14; J: TRBJ2-7; CDR3: CASSPTAQGYEQYF; DNA: TGTGCCAGCTCACCAACGGCCCAGGGTTACGAGCAGTACTTC
D: -; size: -; V: TRBV9; length: 14; J: TRBJ2-5; CDR3: CASSVGAAQETQYF; DNA: TGTGCCAGCAGCGTAGGGGCAGCCCAAGAGACCCAGTACTTC
D: -; size: -; V: TRBV5-1; length: 14; J: TRBJ2-1; CDR3: CASSVSGSYNEQFF; DNA: TGCGCCAGTAGCGTTAGCGGATCCTACAATGAGCAGTTCTTC
D: TRBD1; size: -; V: TRBV7-2; length: 15; J: TRBJ2-2; CDR3: CASSWTGQGIGELFF; DNA: TGTGCCAGCAGCTGGACGGGACAGGGAATCGGGGAGCTGTTTTTT
D: -; size: -; V: TRBV7-2; length: 14; J: TRBJ2-7; CDR3: CASTPTGGPYEQYF; DNA: TGTGCCAGCACCCCCACGGGGGGCCCGTACGAGCAGTACTTC
D: -; size: -; V: TRBV5-1; length: 14; J: TRBJ2-3; CDR3: CASSLDPSTDTQYF; DNA: TGCGCCAGCAGCTTGGATCCTAGCACAGATACGCAGTATTTT
D: -; size: -; V: TRBV19; length: 14; J: TRBJ1-4; CDR3: CASSRQATNEKLFF; DNA: TGTGCCTCCTCCCGGCAGGCAACTAATGAAAAACTGTTTTTT
D: TRBD2; size: once; V: TRBV19; length: 17; J: TRBJ2-5; CDR3: CASSMGGLAGLWETQYF; DNA: TGTGCCAGTAGTATGGGGGGACTAGCGGGGCTTTGGGAGACCCAGTACTTC
D: -; size: -; V: TRBV5-4; length: 13; J: TRBJ2-3; CDR3: CASSRTSTDTQYF; DNA: TGTGCCAGCAGCCGGACTAGCACAGATACGCAGTATTTT
D: -; size: -; V: TRBV14; length: 14; J: TRBJ2-3; CDR3: CASALGGGTDTQYF; DNA: TGTGCCAGCGCACTAGGCGGGGGCACAGATACGCAGTATTTT
D: -; size: few; V: TRBV10-3; length: 12; J: TRBJ2-7; CDR3: CAIGGARDEQYF; DNA: TGTGCCATCGGGGGGGCGAGGGACGAGCAGTACTTC
D: TRBD1; size: -; V: TRBV19; length: 15; J: TRBJ1-5; CDR3: CASSPWTGRGEPQHF; DNA: TGTGCCAGTAGTCCCTGGACAGGGCGAGGTGAGCCCCAGCATTTT
D: -; size: -; V: TRBV12-3/TRBV12-4; length: 12; J: TRBJ2-7; CDR3: CASSLVEGEQYF; DNA: TGTGCCAGCAGTCTCGTAGAGGGCGAGCAGTACTTC
D: -; size: -; V: TRBV7-2; length: 14; J: TRBJ2-1; CDR3: CASSTSGEYNEQFF; DNA: TGTGCCAGCAGCACTTCAGGGGAATACAATGAGCAGTTCTTC
D: -; size: -; V: TRBV5-3; length: 10; J: TRBJ2-7; CDR3: CARSLYPGYF; DNA: TGTGCCAGAAGCTTGTACCCCGGGTACTTC
D: -; size: -; V: TRBV6-1; length: 14; J: TRBJ1-2; CDR3: CASSETQRNYGYTF; DNA: TGTGCCAGCAGTGAAACCCAACGGAACTATGGCTACACCTTC
D: TRBD2; size: -; V: TRBV6-5; length: 13; J: TRBJ2-1; CDR3: CASFSSGYNEQFF; DNA: TGTGCCAGCTTTTCTAGCGGATACAATGAGCAGTTCTTC
D: TRBD2; size: -; V: TRBV7-3; length: 16; J: TRBJ2-3; CDR3: CASSLSGTSGADTQYF; DNA: TGTGCCAGCAGCTTATCCGGGACTAGCGGTGCGGATACGCAGTATTTT
D: -; size: -; V: TRBV25-1; length: 11; J: TRBJ2-7; CDR3: CASSRAYEQYF; DNA: TGTGCCAGCAGCAGGGCCTACGAGCAGTACTTC
D: -; size: -; V: TRBV29-1; length: 13; J: TRBJ2-7; CDR3: CSVKYRGSYEQYF; DNA: TGCAGCGTAAAGTACCGGGGTTCCTACGAGCAGTACTTC
D: TRBD1; size: -; V: TRBV10-3; length: 13; J: TRBJ1-5; CDR3: CAISEQGNQPQHF; DNA: TGTGCCATCAGTGAACAGGGGAATCAGCCCCAGCATTTT
D: TRBD1; size: -; V: TRBV3-1/TRBV3-2; length: 16; J: TRBJ2-7; CDR3: CASSLRGQGAGYEQYF; DNA: TGTGCCAGCAGCCTCCGTGGGCAGGGGGCAGGCTACGAGCAGTACTTC
D: TRBD1; size: -; V: TRBV25-1; length: 17; J: TRBJ1-6; CDR3: CASSESRGLNGNSPLHF; DNA: TGTGCCAGCAGTGAATCTAGGGGGCTGAACGGTAATTCACCCCTCCACTTT
D: -; size: -; V: TRBV30; length: 11; J: TRBJ1-2; CDR3: CAWSGGGGYTF; DNA: TGTGCCTGGAGCGGGGGGGGTGGCTACACCTTC
D: TRBD1; size: -; V: TRBV19; length: 17; J: TRBJ1-5; CDR3: CASNGGQGGLRNQPQHF; DNA: TGTGCCAGTAATGGGGGACAGGGGGGACTTCGGAATCAGCCCCAGCATTTT
D: TRBD2; size: -; V: TRBV5-1; length: 14; J: TRBJ2-5; CDR3: CASSLEGGGETQYF; DNA: TGCGCCAGCAGCTTGGAAGGCGGGGGAGAGACCCAGTACTTC
D: -; size: -; V: TRBV2; length: 14; J: TRBJ1-2; CDR3: CASSEDGGYYGYTF; DNA: TGTGCCAGCAGTGAAGACGGGGGTTACTATGGCTACACCTTC
D: -; size: -; V: TRBV4-3; length: 16; J: TRBJ1-4; CDR3: CASSQDGGGTNEKLFF; DNA: TGCGCCAGCAGCCAAGATGGAGGCGGAACTAATGAAAAACTGTTTTTT
D: -; size: -; V: TRBV6-5; length: 13; J: TRBJ2-7; CDR3: CASSYGQGAEQYF; DNA: TGTGCCAGCAGTTACGGTCAAGGGGCCGAGCAGTACTTC
D: -; size: once; V: TRBV13; length: 13; J: TRBJ2-7; CDR3: CASSRTGLWEQYF; DNA: TGTGCCAGCAGCCGTACAGGGTTATGGGAGCAGTACTTC
D: -; size: -; V: TRBV6-5; length: 13; J: TRBJ1-1; CDR3: CASTSGLQTEAFF; DNA: TGTGCCAGCACTTCAGGGTTGCAGACTGAAGCTTTCTTT
D: TRBD1; size: -; V: TRBV3-1/TRBV3-2; length: 19; J: TRBJ1-2; CDR3: CASSQETGKGAPFNYGYTF; DNA: TGTGCCAGCAGCCAAGAGACGGGAAAGGGGGCCCCCTTTAACTATGGCTACACCTTC